This T cell receptor beta chain was retrieved from a study of T cells in Graves' hyperthyroidism and ophthalmopathy (dated by TCRdb to between 2017 and 2020). Background for the entire study: Peripheral blood was collected at initial diagnosis, before any treatment. A discovery cohort of fewer than 110 patients, about 40 with Graves' ophthalmopathy and approximately 57 with stable Graves' hyperthyroidism, was used to find distinguishing TCR V-J signatures. Prospective prediction of ophthalmopathy was tested in an independent validation cohort of some 20 hyperthyroidism patients and some 17 patients who later progressed to ophthalmopathy. For training and testing, the 80 to 100 patients in the discovery cohort were randomly divided in a 7:3 ratio. In more than five Graves' hyperthyroidism patients, the study also compared T-cell repertoires from thyroid tissue with T-cell repertoires from blood. Following sampling, methimazole starting at 30 mg daily was given to hyperthyroidism patients, and high-dose intravenous methylprednisolone was given to ophthalmopathy patients. According to the paper, TCR Vbeta CDR3 sequencing was carried out on 135 peripheral blood samples, which came from under 50 ophthalmopathy, fewer than 80 hyperthyroidism and approximately 17 progressor patients.

Study-level results and caveats: Most expanded thyroid clonotypes (frequency above 0.001) were also found in blood, which suggests that blood repertoires may mirror thyroid immune responses. Ophthalmopathy was separated from stable hyperthyroidism by a 13 V-J signature model, with about 88% sensitivity and around 81% specificity obtained in cross-validation and 80%/75% obtained in testing. In validation, the model predicted progression to ophthalmopathy with about 71% sensitivity and approximately 72% specificity, a median of about 6 months before onset. Sample size was not statistically predetermined, and investigators were not blinded to group allocation.

Ophthalmopathy patients had moderately to severely active disease, Clinical Activity Score of at least 3, NOSPECS grade of at least 4, and duration under 3 months. Patients with uncontrolled infections, other autoimmune diseases, pregnancy or lactation were excluded. Diagnoses were established on the basis of clinical symptoms, serum thyroxine and TRAb, thyroid ultrasound, and orbital computed tomography. PBMCs were separated from about 10 ml of fresh peripheral blood using Ficoll-Paque density gradient centrifugation. Total RNA was extracted with Trizol reagent, and quality was checked on an Agilent 2100 Bioanalyzer. TCR beta CDR3 regions were amplified from RNA transcripts. The first round of RT-PCR for the TCR CDR3 was performed with the HTBI primer set and the Qiagen OneStep RT-PCR kit. Libraries were constructed in a second round of multiplex PCR, after which size selection and purification were carried out. Paired-end sequencing of the libraries was performed with 100 bp reads on an Illumina HiSeq2000. In the paper's pipeline: SOAPnuke was used to process the raw data, removing reads that contained adapters or uncalled bases, had a mean Phred below 15, or lacked an exact match to the constant primer or identifier. High-quality paired reads were merged with COPE v1.2.5, and unique nucleotide sequences were defined as clonotypes. MiTCR v1.1 was used to align clonotypes to the IMGT TRBV, TRBD and TRBJ reference segments. Only V-J combinations with frequency above 0.0001, covering roughly 99% of repertoires, were analysed. The TCS score was defined as F50 (clonal expansion) divided by E x V (chaos), with BLOSUM62-based TCRdist calculated between CDR3 peptides within each V-J. Welch's t-statistics and random forest reduced 450 to 600 V-J features to 10 to 15, which were used in a naive Bayes classifier (R e1071). In-frame beta chains were kept once TCRdb had trimmed the public reads at Q25 with fastp and called clones with MiXCR. When rows share a CDR3 protein, they turn into one entry using the most common DNA and genes. TCRdb, rather than the study authors, made the V and J calls. The sample table shows a few hundred thousand distinct CDR3 sequences, and approximately 17% are seen once. 35% to 50% of the sample lies in the top ten.

Here V drops 5 bases and J drops 6 bases, and the junction holds 7 bases not matched to any gene. Reading from cysteine to phenylalanine, the CDR3 counts 14 amino acids. Only the CDR3 DNA is retained, 42 bases long and in frame from the first base. CDR1 and CDR2 are drawn from the germline V gene: SGHDT, YYEEEE. This clonotype was recorded a few times. Its cognate antigen has yet to be identified. Base qualities are missing; no much larger clone stands one base away. The chain is assembled from TRBV5-6 and TRBJ2-2; 7 junctional bases match TRBD1. This clonotype was obtained from a man between 18 and 29 years old with Graves' ophthalmopathy. The material sequenced was blood. The CDR3: CASSSQGEPGELFF. DNA sequence: TGTGCCAGCAGTTCGCAGGGGGAGCCCGGGGAGCTGTTTTTT.